This TCR beta chain was captured in a study of blood T cell repertoires in COVID-19. The table came from immunoSEQ multiplex PCR; TCRdb's copy has only in-frame clones and leaves some out. The sample carries approximately 350,000 clones, around 87% recorded once. The V gene lost 7 bases and the J gene lost 5 bases, with 5 bases spanning the gap. This CDR3 comprises 11 residues. Germline V CDR1 and CDR2: LGHDT, YNNKEL (reference sequence). Two consecutive negative NP/OP PCR tests, clearance, or resolved symptoms defined Cohort 3 recovery. This receptor was obtained from a man between 18 and 29 years old who had recovered from COVID-19. Sample: PBMCs or T cells enriched from blood (not recorded which). The chain has TRBV3-1 (or the pseudogene TRBV3-2) and TRBJ1-4, with D unresolved. DNA of the CDR3: TGTGCCAGCACCGGGAATGAAAAACTGTTTTTT. Translated: CASTGNEKLFF.